This passage covers 29 T cell receptor beta chains from one sample sequenced in a study of blood T cell repertoires in COVID-19. Sequencing used immunoSEQ multiplex PCR; TCRdb keeps in-frame clones, though not all of them. The table shows a few hundred thousand clones, with more than 70% occurring only once. Sequencing used peripheral blood. These TCRs come from a woman between 45 and 65 years old with COVID-19, enrolled during active disease.

There are a few counts of this clone. The rearrangement uses TRBV30 and TRBJ1-6; D remains unclear. There are 14 residues in the CDR3. Deletions cut 6 bases from V and 0 bases from J, with 9 bases between. Germline values: CDR1 GTSNPN, CDR2 SVGIG (reference sequence). The CDR3 coding sequence is TGTGCCTGCTATGGGAGCTCCTATAATTCACCCCTCCACTTT. Protein product: CACYGSSYNSPLHF.

This rearrangement joins TRBV11-2 to TRBJ2-7; D perhaps matches TRBD1 (6 bases). The CDR3 spans 11 residues. V lost 5 bases and J 11 bases, leaving 13 bases between the germline ends. Germline-derived CDR1 and CDR2 are SGHAT and FQNNGV. The CDR3 spells CASSIRQEEYF. The CDR3 coding sequence is TGTGCCAGCAGCATAAGACAGGAGGAGTACTTC. The entire variable domain, with the rest obtained from reference TRBV11-2 and TRBJ2-7, is as follows: EAGVAQSPRYKIIEKRQSVAFWCNPISGHATLYWYQQILGQGPKLLIQFQNNGVVDDSQLPKDRFSAERLKGVDSTLKIQPAKLEDSAVYLCASSIRQEEYFGPGTRLTVT.

This chain connects TRBV4-1 to TRBJ1-2; D gene unclear. V was shortened by 3 bases and J by 0 bases, with 8 bases between the two germline ends. The CDR3 runs to 14 residues. Germline V lookup: CDR1 MGHRA, CDR2 YSYEKL. DNA for the CDR3: TGCGCCAGCAGCCATCGGGGTCCTAACTATGGCTACACCTTC. This sequence encodes CASSHRGPNYGYTF.

The chain couples TRBV11-1 to TRBJ1-1; 11 bases map to TRBD1. This CDR3 spans 14 amino acids. Germline trimming cut 5 bases from V and 4 bases from J; bases unmatched to any gene: 3. Germline CDR1 reads SGHAT; CDR2 reads FQDESV (reference sequence). The CDR3 region is CASSPDRGPTEAFF. CDR3 sequence (DNA): TGTGCCAGCAGCCCGGACAGGGGGCCCACTGAAGCTTTCTTT. The full variable domain, in which reference TRBV11-1 and TRBJ1-1 provide the parts outside the CDR3, is EAEVAQSPRYKITEKSQAVAFWCDPISGHATLYWYRQILGQGPELLVQFQDESVVDDSQLPKDRFSAERLKGVDSTLKIQPAELGDSAMYLCASSPDRGPTEAFFGQGTRLTVV.

The J gene is TRBJ2-7, the V gene TRBV7-2, with 10 bases aligning to TRBD1. Germline V gene sequence: CDR1 SGHTA, CDR2 FQGNSA. The ends lost 2 bases at V and 5 bases at J; junction bases unmatched: 9. CDR3 length equals 16 residues. As DNA, the CDR3 is TGTGCCAGCAGCTTATACTCCGGGACAGGGGTAAACGAGCAGTACTTC. Encoded protein: CASSLYSGTGVNEQYF. The full variable domain, completed using reference TRBV7-2 and TRBJ2-7, is GAGVSQSPSNKVTEKGKDVELRCDPISGHTALYWYRQSLGQGLEFLIYFQGNSAPDKSGLPSDRFSAERTGGSVSTLTIQRTQQEDSAVYLCASSLYSGTGVNEQYFGPGTRLTVT.

This chain links TRBV5-1 with TRBJ1-2; D might be TRBD1 (6 bases). This CDR3 has 15 amino acids. CDR1 SGHRS and CDR2 YFSETQ come from the germline V gene. V was cut by 3 bases and J by 6 bases, with 18 bases left in between. CDR3 amino acids: CASSSSIRGADGYTF. DNA for the CDR3: TGCGCCAGCAGCTCAAGTATCAGGGGCGCAGATGGCTACACCTTC.

This chain links TRBV4-2 with TRBJ2-7, with D uncertain. Trimming took off 0 bases at V and 3 bases at J, with 12 bases between the two ends. This CDR3 contains 15 residues. Looked up from germline, CDR1 is LGHNA and CDR2 is YNFKEQ. Written as DNA, the CDR3 is TGTGCCAGCAGCCAAGAACTGAACAGTATCTACGAGCAGTACTTC. It specifies CASSQELNSIYEQYF.

The chain couples TRBV7-9 to TRBJ2-7; 10 bases line up with TRBD2. The CDR3 is 15 residues long. V was pared by 1 base and J by 3 bases, with 3 bases of the junction left unmatched. From germline, CDR1 is SEHNR and CDR2 FQNEAQ (reference sequence). The CDR3 DNA is TGTGCCAGCAGCTTAGTACTAGCGGGGAGCTACGAGCAGTACTTC. It encodes CASSLVLAGSYEQYF.

The J gene is TRBJ2-3, the V gene TRBV7-9; 9 nucleotides match TRBD2. The CDR3 spans 19 residues. Germline assignment: CDR1 SEHNR and CDR2 FQNEAQ (reference sequence). Trimming took 4 bases from V and 4 from J; bases not matched to a gene: 18. CDR3 nucleotide sequence: TGTGCCAGCAGCTCCCCCGCGGGGGGGGAGGGGAGCCATTCAGATACGCAGTATTTT. It encodes CASSSPAGGEGSHSDTQYF. Supplemented by reference TRBV7-9 and TRBJ2-3, the full variable domain reads DTGVSQNPRHKITKRGQNVTFRCDPISEHNRLYWYRQTLGQGPEFLTYFQNEAQLEKSRLLSDRFSAERPKGSFSTLEIQRTEQGDSAMYLCASSSPAGGEGSHSDTQYFGPGTRLTVL.

The V and J genes are TRBV10-2 and TRBJ2-1; possibly TRBD1 for D (7 bases). Trimming cost V 7 bases and J 5 bases, with 15 bases left between them. The CDR3 loop spans 14 amino acids. CDR1 is WSHSY and CDR2 is SAAADI in the germline V gene. Here the CDR3 DNA reads TGCGCCAGCAAATATCGGGGGACAGACAATGAGCAGTTCTTC. It translates to CASKYRGTDNEQFF.

V gene TRBV7-8 combines with J gene TRBJ1-4; 11 nucleotides line up with TRBD1. Trimming removed 3 bases from V and 6 bases from J; junction bases left unmatched: 12. The germline V gene has CDR1 SGHVS and CDR2 FQNEAQ. There are 18 residues in the CDR3. The CDR3 reads CASSLRDRGIAPDEKLFF. Written as DNA, the CDR3 is TGTGCCAGCAGCTTGCGGGACAGGGGGATAGCCCCGGATGAAAAACTGTTTTTT. The entire variable domain, with the rest obtained from reference TRBV7-8 and TRBJ1-4, is as follows: GAGVSQSPRYKVAKRGQDVALRCDPISGHVSLFWYQQALGQGPEFLTYFQNEAQLDKSGLPSDRFFAERPEGSVSTLKIQRTQQEDSAVYLCASSLRDRGIAPDEKLFFGSGTQLSVL.

This chain links TRBV6-5 with TRBJ1-5; D is ambiguous. The CDR3 covers 14 residues. V lost 8 bases and J lost 3, with 14 bases in between. CDR1 is MNHEY and CDR2 is SVGAGI in the germline V gene. The CDR3 loop is CASSYAAPNQPQHF. The CDR3 nucleotides are TGTGCCAGCTCATATGCGGCTCCCAATCAGCCCCAGCATTTT.

The chain links TRBV6-5 to TRBJ1-2, with 7 bases that match TRBD1. The CDR3 is 14 residues long. With 2 bases clipped from V and 4 bases from J, the junction kept 4 bases outside the gene matches. Germline loops: CDR1 MNHEY, CDR2 SVGAGI. The CDR3 DNA sequence: TGTGCCAGCAGTTACGAACAGGGGAGCTATGGCTACACCTTC. As protein: CASSYEQGSYGYTF.

The chain carries TRBV19 and TRBJ1-2, with D hard to call. Between the trimmed V and J ends, which lost 7 bases and 6 bases, there was a span of 15 bases. The CDR3 runs 13 residues. Germline values: CDR1 LNHDA, CDR2 SQIVND (reference sequence). The CDR3 region has the DNA TGTGCCAGTACCTCCGGAGGGTACCATGGCTACACCTTC. Translated: CASTSGGYHGYTF.

The V gene is TRBV7-2, the J gene TRBJ2-7; 14 bases are a match to TRBD2. The CDR3 runs 17 residues. Trimming took 5 bases from V and 4 from J; bases not matched to a gene: 10. Germline-derived CDR1 and CDR2 are SGHTA and FQGNSA. The CDR3 DNA reads TGTGCCAGCAGCGTACAAGGACTAGCGGGGGGATCATACGAGCAGTACTTC. This gives the protein CASSVQGLAGGSYEQYF.

This clone was seen once. The rearrangement links TRBV5-4 to TRBJ2-1, with 8 bases identical to TRBD2. V was clipped by 4 bases and J by 0 bases; unmatched bases: 9. Germline lookup yields CDR1 SGHNT and CDR2 YYREEE (reference sequence). This CDR3 spans 17 amino acids. CDR3 protein: CASSTGGSSSSYNEQFF. The DNA for the CDR3 is TGTGCCAGCAGCACGGGGGGGAGTTCGAGCTCCTACAATGAGCAGTTCTTC.

The chain employs TRBV11-3 and TRBJ2-1; D might be TRBD2 (6 bases). The V and J ends lost 2 bases and 9 bases respectively, with 14 bases between them. The CDR3 extends over 14 amino acids. The V gene's germline CDR1 is SGHNT and CDR2 YENEEA. CDR3 amino acids: CASSLREAQGEQFF. CDR3 nucleotide sequence: TGTGCCAGCAGCTTAAGGGAGGCCCAAGGTGAGCAGTTCTTC.

CDR3 amino acids: CASSIIPGDTEAFF. The CDR3 DNA follows: TGTGCCAGTAGTATAATCCCAGGGGACACTGAAGCTTTCTTT. The chain carries TRBV19 and TRBJ1-1; tentative D call: TRBD1 (6 bases). The CDR3 has 14 residues. V lost 2 bases and J 3 bases, leaving 10 bases between the germline ends. Germline V lookup: CDR1 LNHDA, CDR2 SQIVND (reference sequence).

The chain combines TRBV20-1 with TRBJ2-1; no reliable D call. V was shortened by 3 bases and J by 10 bases, with 7 bases between the two germline ends. The CDR3 spans 10 residues. CDR1 DFQATT and CDR2 SNEGSKA come from the germline V gene (reference sequence). The CDR3 sequence: CSASHPEQFF. The CDR3 DNA reads as TGCAGTGCTAGTCATCCCGAGCAGTTCTTC.

The V gene is TRBV5-1, the J gene TRBJ1-1; D ambiguous. This CDR3 contains 14 residues. The V end was cut by 0 bases, the J end by 5 bases, with 11 bases between. Germline lookup yields CDR1 SGHRS and CDR2 YFSETQ. The CDR3, as DNA: TGCGCCAGCAGCTTGGGGTCTTCGGGAACTGAAGCTTTCTTT. Residues: CASSLGSSGTEAFF.

Written as DNA, the CDR3 is TGTGCCAGTAGTTCAGATGGGGGATGGACAGGGTTTAATGAGCAGTTCTTC. This codes for CASSSDGGWTGFNEQFF. The rearrangement joins TRBV19 to TRBJ2-1; TRBD1 agrees at 8 bases. After removal of 5 bases from V and 7 bases from J, the junction contained 16 bases not matched to a gene. Per germline, CDR1 LNHDA and CDR2 SQIVND (reference sequence). This CDR3 spans 17 amino acids.

This chain connects TRBV6-5 to TRBJ2-7; 7 positions match TRBD2. V trimming: 7 bases; J trimming: 1 base; junction bases outside the gene matches: 7. The CDR3 spans 14 residues. CDR1 is MNHEY and CDR2 is SVGAGI in the germline V gene. The CDR3 DNA sequence: TGTGCCAGCACGGCGGGGGATCGGTCCTACGAGCAGTACTTC. Amino acid sequence: CASTAGDRSYEQYF.

This chain uses TRBV2 with TRBJ2-7; D remains unclear. The CDR3 loop spans 10 amino acids. The V and J ends lost 6 bases and 4 bases respectively, with 4 bases between them. Germline V lookup: CDR1 SNHLY, CDR2 FYNNEI. In DNA, the CDR3 is TGTGCCAGCAGATTATACGAGCAGTACTTC. This sequence encodes CASRLYEQYF.

This chain joins TRBV28 and TRBJ2-3, with 7 bases that match TRBD2. The CDR3 has 15 amino acids. J lost 3 bases, V lost 1 base, and 4 bases had no gene match. Germline-derived CDR1 and CDR2 are MDHEN and SYDVKM. The CDR3 here is CASSLYTGGTDTQYF. CDR3 nucleotides: TGTGCCAGCAGTTTATACACCGGGGGGACAGATACGCAGTATTTT.

CDR3 bases: TGTGCCAGCAGTTTATCAGGGCATGAGCAGTTCTTC. It codes for CASSLSGHEQFF. This chain links TRBV12-3 or TRBV12-4 with TRBJ2-1; TRBD1 is a possible D gene (5 bases). The CDR3 consists of 12 residues. With 2 bases removed from V and 8 bases from J, the gap between germline ends came to 7 bases.

V gene TRBV3-1 (or the pseudogene TRBV3-2) combines with J gene TRBJ2-3; TRBD2 matches at 12 bases. Losses at the gene ends were 0 bases for V and 3 bases for J; bases not matched to a gene: 4. CDR3 size: 17 residues. From germline, CDR1 is LGHDT and CDR2 YNNKEL (reference sequence). The DNA for the CDR3 is TGTGCCAGCAGCCAAGACCTCGGACTAGCGGGGACAGATACGCAGTATTTT. Its protein is CASSQDLGLAGTDTQYF.

This sequence joins TRBV6-5 and TRBJ1-6; D possibly corresponds to TRBD1 (5 bases). Germline V gene data show CDR1 as MNHEY and CDR2 as SVGAGI. V lost 6 bases, J lost 10 bases, and 16 bases lay in between. The CDR3 is 14 amino acids. The chain's CDR3 is CASRSFGGHSPLHF. In DNA form, the CDR3 reads TGTGCCAGCAGATCCTTCGGGGGTCACTCACCCCTCCACTTT.

The rearrangement joins TRBV19 to TRBJ1-1, with 8 bases aligning to TRBD1. J was trimmed by 6 bases and V by 3 bases; bases with no gene match: 3. This CDR3 comprises 13 residues. In germline, CDR1 is LNHDA, CDR2 SQIVND (reference sequence). CDR3 coding DNA: TGTGCCAGTAGTATCACAGGGGGTCCTGAAGCTTTCTTT. Protein product: CASSITGGPEAFF.

The V and J genes are TRBV6-6 and TRBJ1-5, with TRBD1 as a possible D gene (6 bases). The germline V and J ends were trimmed by 6 bases and 6 bases, with 30 bases remaining between them. Looked up from germline, CDR1 is MNHNY and CDR2 is SVGAGI (reference sequence). The CDR3 is made up of 19 amino acids. The CDR3 region has the DNA TGTGCCAGCAGCTGGGGGGGCTCGGTAGCCGAAGGGGGTGGTCAGCCCCAGCATTTT. This gives the protein CASSWGGSVAEGGGQPQHF.